This TCR beta chain appears in the sequencing data of a study of T cell responses to AZD1222 COVID-19 vaccine. Method: immunoSEQ multiplex PCR; TCRdb's copy keeps in-frame clones and lacks some. This sample has 95,000 to 110,000 clones; more than 85% occur once, and the top ten carry approximately 5%. CDR1 and CDR2 from the germline V gene are SGHRS and YFSETQ. CDR3 size: 15 residues. V dropped 0 bases and J dropped 5 bases, with 15 bases sitting between them. The V and J genes are TRBV5-1 and TRBJ2-7; D may match TRBD1 or TRBD2 (6 bases each). This TCR derives from an adult in good health. The sample consisted of peripheral blood, taken on day 0 of AZD1222 vaccination. CDR3 sequence (DNA): TGCGCCAGCAGCTTGGCGGAGGGGGGCCGGGACGAGCAGTACTTC. The encoded protein is CASSLAEGGRDEQYF.